The clone carrying this T cell receptor beta chain was counted between two and nine times. Antigen unknown. The CDR3 runs to 14 residues. Germline lookup yields CDR1 SGHTA and CDR2 FQGNSA. V lost 5 bases and J 5 bases, leaving 15 bases between the germline ends. Regarding time point: persistent/refractory GD, antithyroid drugs over 5 years with positive TRAb. The TCR library was made from RNA that had been extracted from PBMCs in TRIzol. This sample is drawn from a study of regulatory T cells in long-lasting Graves disease. General study points: Relative to new patients (roughly 1,000), persistent patients exhibited greater sharing of public clonotypes (about 2,700). There was favoring of TRBV28, TRBJ1-2 and TRBJ2-5 in persistent disease.

Construction of the TCR beta libraries employed iRepertoire HTBI primers in conjunction with Arm-PCR of CDR3 regions. TCRdb re-called the multiplex PCR reads with MiXCR, one entry per CDR3 protein. The data contain hundreds of thousands of distinct CDR3 sequences, roughly 22% of them singletons. The source material was peripheral blood mononuclear cells (PBMCs), sampled when the disease was refractory, from a patient treated with antithyroid drugs. This sequence was found in a female donor with Graves disease. This sequence joins TRBV7-2 and TRBJ2-5; D remains unclear. This CDR3 is CASSRVRAEETQYF. CDR3 bases: TGTGCCAGCAGCCGAGTCCGGGCGGAGGAGACCCAGTACTTC.